The clone carrying this TCR beta chain was counted only a few times. Its matching antigen is unknown. These data originate in a study of T cell responses to AZD1222 COVID-19 vaccine. On the study more broadly: Analysis merged second doses at about 4 or about 12 weeks. Study-wide findings and caveats: Dominant CD4 TCR responses targeted spike regions 160-218 and 743-854. Unmutated variant regions reportedly attract nearly half of all spike-specific TCRs.

The CDR3 spans 14 residues. Germline assignment: CDR1 SGHTA and CDR2 FQGTGA. V shed 2 bases and J shed 2 bases, with 7 bases lying between them. Profiled with immunoSEQ multiplex PCR; TCRdb holds only in-frame clones, not every one. The sample records 40,000 to 55,000 clones, over 60% being singletons. The J gene is TRBJ2-1, the V gene TRBV7-3; D is perhaps TRBD1 (5 bases). The sequencing used peripheral blood, collected on day 0 of AZD1222 vaccination. The receptor comes from an adult in good health. The CDR3 loop reads CASSLSTAYNEQFF. In DNA, the CDR3 is TGTGCCAGCAGCTTATCGACAGCCTACAATGAGCAGTTCTTC.